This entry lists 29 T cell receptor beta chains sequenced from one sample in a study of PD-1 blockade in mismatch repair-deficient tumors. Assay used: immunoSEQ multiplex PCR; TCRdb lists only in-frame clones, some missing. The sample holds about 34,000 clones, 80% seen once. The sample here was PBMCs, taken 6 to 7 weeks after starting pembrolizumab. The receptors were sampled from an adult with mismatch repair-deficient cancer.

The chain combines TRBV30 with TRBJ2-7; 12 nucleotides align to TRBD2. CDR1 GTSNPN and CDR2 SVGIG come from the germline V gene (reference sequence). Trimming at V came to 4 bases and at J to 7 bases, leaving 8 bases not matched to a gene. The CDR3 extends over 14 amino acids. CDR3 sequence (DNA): TGTGCCTGGACTTTACTAGCGGGAGGACAGGAGCAGTACTTC. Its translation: CAWTLLAGGQEQYF.

The CDR3 DNA reads TGTGCCTGGAGAGGAAGGGGAATTGGAAATTCACCCCTCCACTTT. Protein product: CAWRGRGIGNSPLHF. The chain recombines TRBV30 with TRBJ1-6; maybe TRBD1 (5 bases). Germline lookup yields CDR1 GTSNPN and CDR2 SVGIG (reference sequence). Between the trimmed V and J ends, which lost 3 bases and 7 bases, there was a span of 16 bases. The CDR3 has 15 residues.

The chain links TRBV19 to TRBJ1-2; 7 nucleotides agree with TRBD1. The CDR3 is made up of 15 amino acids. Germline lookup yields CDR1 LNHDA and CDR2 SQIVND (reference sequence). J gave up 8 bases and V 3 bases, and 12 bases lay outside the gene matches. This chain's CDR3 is CASSISGQRNYGYTF. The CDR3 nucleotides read TGTGCCAGTAGTATCTCGGGACAGCGGAATTACGGCTACACCTTC.

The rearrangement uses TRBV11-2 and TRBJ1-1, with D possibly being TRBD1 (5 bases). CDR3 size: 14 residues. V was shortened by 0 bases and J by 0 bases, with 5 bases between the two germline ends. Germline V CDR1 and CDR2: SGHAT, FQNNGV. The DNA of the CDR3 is TGTGCCAGCAGCTTAGACAGGGTGAACACTGAAGCTTTCTTT. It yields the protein CASSLDRVNTEAFF.

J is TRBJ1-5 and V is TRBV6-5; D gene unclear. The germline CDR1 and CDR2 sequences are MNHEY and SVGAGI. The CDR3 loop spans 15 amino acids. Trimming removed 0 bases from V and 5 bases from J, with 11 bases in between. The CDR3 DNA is TGTGCCAGCAGTTACTCGAGTGGGCAGGATCAGCCCCAGCATTTT. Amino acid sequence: CASSYSSGQDQPQHF.

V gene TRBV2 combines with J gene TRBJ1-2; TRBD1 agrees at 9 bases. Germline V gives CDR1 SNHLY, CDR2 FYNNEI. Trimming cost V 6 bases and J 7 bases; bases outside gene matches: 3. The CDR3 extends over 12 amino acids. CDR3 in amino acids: CASRRTGAGYTF. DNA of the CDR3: TGTGCCAGCAGAAGGACAGGGGCTGGCTACACCTTC.

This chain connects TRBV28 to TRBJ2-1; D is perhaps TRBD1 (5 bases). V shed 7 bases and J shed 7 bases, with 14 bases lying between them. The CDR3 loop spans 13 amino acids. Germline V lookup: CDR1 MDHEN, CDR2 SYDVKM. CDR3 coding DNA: TGTGCCAGCATCGACAGCCACGGGAATGAGCAGTTCTTC. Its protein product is CASIDSHGNEQFF.

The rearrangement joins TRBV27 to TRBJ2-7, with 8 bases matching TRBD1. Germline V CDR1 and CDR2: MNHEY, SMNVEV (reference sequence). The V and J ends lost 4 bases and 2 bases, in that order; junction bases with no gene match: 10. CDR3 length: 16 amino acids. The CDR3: CASSSRTGSPPYEQYF. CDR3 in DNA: TGTGCCAGCAGTTCAAGGACAGGGAGTCCACCCTACGAGCAGTACTTC.

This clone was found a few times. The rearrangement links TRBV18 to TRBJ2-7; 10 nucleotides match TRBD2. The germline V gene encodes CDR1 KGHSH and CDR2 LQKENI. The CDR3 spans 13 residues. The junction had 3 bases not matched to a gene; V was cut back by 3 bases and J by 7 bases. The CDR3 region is CASSPPGLAEQYF. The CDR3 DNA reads TGTGCCAGCTCACCCCCGGGACTAGCGGAGCAGTACTTC.

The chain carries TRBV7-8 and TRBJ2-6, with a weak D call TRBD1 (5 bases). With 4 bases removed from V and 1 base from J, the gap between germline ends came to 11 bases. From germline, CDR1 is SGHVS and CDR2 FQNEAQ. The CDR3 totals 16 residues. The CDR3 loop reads CASSSQGPSGANVLTF. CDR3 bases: TGTGCCAGCAGCTCTCAGGGTCCGTCTGGGGCCAACGTCCTGACTTTC. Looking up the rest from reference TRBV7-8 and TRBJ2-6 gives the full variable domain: GAGVSQSPRYKVAKRGQDVALRCDPISGHVSLFWYQQALGQGPEFLTYFQNEAQLDKSGLPSDRFFAERPEGSVSTLKIQRTQQEDSAVYLCASSSQGPSGANVLTFGAGSRLTVL.

Here the CDR3 DNA reads TGTGCCAGCAGCTTGAACCGGGACAGGGTATCAGTC. Its translation: CASSLNRDRVSV. V and J are TRBV5-1 and TRBJ2-7, with 9 bases that match TRBD1. The CDR3 length is 12 residues. From germline, CDR1 is SGHRS and CDR2 YFSETQ.

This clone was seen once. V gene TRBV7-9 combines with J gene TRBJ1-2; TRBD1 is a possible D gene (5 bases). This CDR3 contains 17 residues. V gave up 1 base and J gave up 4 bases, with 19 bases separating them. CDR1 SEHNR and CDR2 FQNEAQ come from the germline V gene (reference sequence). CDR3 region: CASSLVLGAPQGYGYTF. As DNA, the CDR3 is TGTGCCAGCAGCTTAGTTTTAGGGGCGCCTCAAGGCTATGGCTACACCTTC.

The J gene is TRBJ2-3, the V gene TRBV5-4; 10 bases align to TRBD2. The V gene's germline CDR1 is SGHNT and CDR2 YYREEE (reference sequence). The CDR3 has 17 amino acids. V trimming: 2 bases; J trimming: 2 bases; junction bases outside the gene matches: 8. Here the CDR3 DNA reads TGTGCCAGCAGCTTTTCGCGGACTAGCGGAGCCACAGATACGCAGTATTTT. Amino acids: CASSFSRTSGATDTQYF.

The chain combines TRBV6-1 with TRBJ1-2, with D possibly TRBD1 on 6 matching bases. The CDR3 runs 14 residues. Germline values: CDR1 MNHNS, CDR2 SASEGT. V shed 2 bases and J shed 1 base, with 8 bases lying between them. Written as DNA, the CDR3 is TGTGCCAGCAGTGAACAGGGGATTAACTATGGCTACACCTTC. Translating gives CASSEQGINYGYTF.

The CDR3 protein is CAWAGQGSRADTQYF. The CDR3, as DNA: TGTGCCTGGGCGGGGCAGGGATCTCGCGCAGATACGCAGTATTTT. This chain connects TRBV30 to TRBJ2-3, with a tentative D call TRBD2 (6 bases). Between the trimmed V and J ends, which lost 5 bases and 4 bases, there was a span of 19 bases. Germline V gene sequence: CDR1 GTSNPN, CDR2 SVGIG (reference sequence). This CDR3 has 15 amino acids.

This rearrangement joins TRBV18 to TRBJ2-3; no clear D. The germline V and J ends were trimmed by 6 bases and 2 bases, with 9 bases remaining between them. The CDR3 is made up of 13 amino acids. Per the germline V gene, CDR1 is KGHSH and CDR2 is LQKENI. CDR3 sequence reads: CASSLEITDTQYF. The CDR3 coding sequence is TGTGCCAGCTCCCTCGAGATCACAGATACGCAGTATTTT.

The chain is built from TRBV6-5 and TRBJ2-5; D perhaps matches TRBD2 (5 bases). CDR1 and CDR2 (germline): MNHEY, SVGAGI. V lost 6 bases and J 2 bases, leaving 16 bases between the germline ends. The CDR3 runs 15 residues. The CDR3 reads CASRPLWTGQETQYF. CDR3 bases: TGTGCCAGCAGGCCCCTCTGGACGGGACAAGAGACCCAGTACTTC.

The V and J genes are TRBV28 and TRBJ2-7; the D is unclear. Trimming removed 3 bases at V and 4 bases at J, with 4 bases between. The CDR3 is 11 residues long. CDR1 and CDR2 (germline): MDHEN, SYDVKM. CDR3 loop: CASSFMYEQYF. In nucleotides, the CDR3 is TGTGCCAGCAGTTTTATGTACGAGCAGTACTTC.

Here the CDR3 DNA reads TGTGCCAGCAGTCGGGGGACTAGCGGGAGTAGGGCGGGTGAGCAGTTCTTC. Residues: CASSRGTSGSRAGEQFF. The rearrangement links TRBV27 to TRBJ2-1, with 14 bases identical to TRBD2. CDR1 and CDR2 (germline): MNHEY, SMNVEV (reference sequence). The CDR3 covers 17 residues. The V segment lost 5 bases and the J segment 9 bases; nucleotides outside the gene matches: 12.

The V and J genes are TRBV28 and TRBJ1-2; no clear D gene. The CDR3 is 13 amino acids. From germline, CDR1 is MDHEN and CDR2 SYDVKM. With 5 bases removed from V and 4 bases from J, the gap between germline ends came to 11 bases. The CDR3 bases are TGTGCCAGCAGTGTCCTCGAGAGCTATGGCTACACCTTC. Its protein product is CASSVLESYGYTF.

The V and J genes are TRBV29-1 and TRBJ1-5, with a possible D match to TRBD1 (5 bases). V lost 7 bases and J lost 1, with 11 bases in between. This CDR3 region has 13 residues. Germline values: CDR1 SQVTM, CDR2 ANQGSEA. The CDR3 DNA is TGCAGCGCTGTCGGGGGGAGCAATCAGCCCCAGCATTTT. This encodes CSAVGGSNQPQHF.

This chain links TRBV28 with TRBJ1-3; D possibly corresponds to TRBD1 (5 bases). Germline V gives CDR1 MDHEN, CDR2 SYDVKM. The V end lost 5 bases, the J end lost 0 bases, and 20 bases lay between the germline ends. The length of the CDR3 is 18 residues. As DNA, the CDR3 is TGTGCCAGCAGTGGACCTCCTTTCGGGGGGGACTCTGGAAACACCATATATTTT. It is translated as CASSGPPFGGDSGNTIYF.

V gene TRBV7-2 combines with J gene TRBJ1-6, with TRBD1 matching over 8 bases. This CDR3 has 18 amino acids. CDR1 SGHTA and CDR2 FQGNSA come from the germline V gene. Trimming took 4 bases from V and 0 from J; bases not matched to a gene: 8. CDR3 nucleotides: TGTGCCAGCAGCTCGCACCGACAGGGGAGCTCCTATAATTCACCCCTCCACTTT. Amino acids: CASSSHRQGSSYNSPLHF.

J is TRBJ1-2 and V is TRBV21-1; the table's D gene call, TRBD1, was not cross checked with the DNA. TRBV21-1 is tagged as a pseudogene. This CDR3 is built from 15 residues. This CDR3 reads CASSKEKGHNYGYTF. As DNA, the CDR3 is TGTGCCAGCAGCAAAGAGAAGGGGCATAACTATGGCTACACCTTC.

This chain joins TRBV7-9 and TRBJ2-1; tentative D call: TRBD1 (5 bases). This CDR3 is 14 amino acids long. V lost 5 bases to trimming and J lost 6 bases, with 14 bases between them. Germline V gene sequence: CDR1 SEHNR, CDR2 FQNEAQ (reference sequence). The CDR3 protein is CASSPGATGNEQFF. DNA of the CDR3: TGTGCCAGCAGCCCTGGGGCCACGGGCAATGAGCAGTTCTTC.

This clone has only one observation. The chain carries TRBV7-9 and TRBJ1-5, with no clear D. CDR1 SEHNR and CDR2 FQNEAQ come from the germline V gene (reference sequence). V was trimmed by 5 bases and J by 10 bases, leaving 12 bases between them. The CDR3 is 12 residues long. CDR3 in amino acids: CASSREPGPQHF. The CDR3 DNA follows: TGTGCCAGCAGCCGCGAGCCGGGACCCCAGCATTTT.

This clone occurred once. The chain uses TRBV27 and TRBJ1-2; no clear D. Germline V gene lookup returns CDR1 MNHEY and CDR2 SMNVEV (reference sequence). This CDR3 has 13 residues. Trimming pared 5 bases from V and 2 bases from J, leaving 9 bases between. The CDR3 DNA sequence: TGTGCCAGCAGTCCAGGTAGAAACTATGGCTACACCTTC. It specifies CASSPGRNYGYTF.

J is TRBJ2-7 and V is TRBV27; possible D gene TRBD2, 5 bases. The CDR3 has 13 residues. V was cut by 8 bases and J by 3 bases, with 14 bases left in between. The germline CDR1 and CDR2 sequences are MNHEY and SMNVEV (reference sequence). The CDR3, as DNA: TGTGCCAGCTCTGTCGGGGTATTCTACGAGCAGTACTTC. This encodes CASSVGVFYEQYF.

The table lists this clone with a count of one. The DNA of the CDR3 is TGTGCCAGCTCCCAACTAGGCGAGACAGGGGCGCGAAACACCATATATTTT. Its protein is CASSQLGETGARNTIYF. V is TRBV18 and J is TRBJ1-3; 8 bases are shared with TRBD1. The germline gives CDR1 KGHSH, CDR2 LQKENI. CDR3 length: 17 residues. With 6 bases clipped from V and 5 bases from J, the junction kept 15 bases outside the gene matches. The whole variable domain, remainder taken from reference TRBV18 and TRBJ1-3, is NAGVMQNPRHLVRRRGQEARLRCSPMKGHSHVYWYRQLPEEGLKFMVYLQKENIIDESGMPKERFSAEFPKEGPSILRIQQVVRGDSAAYFCASSQLGETGARNTIYFGEGSWLTVV.